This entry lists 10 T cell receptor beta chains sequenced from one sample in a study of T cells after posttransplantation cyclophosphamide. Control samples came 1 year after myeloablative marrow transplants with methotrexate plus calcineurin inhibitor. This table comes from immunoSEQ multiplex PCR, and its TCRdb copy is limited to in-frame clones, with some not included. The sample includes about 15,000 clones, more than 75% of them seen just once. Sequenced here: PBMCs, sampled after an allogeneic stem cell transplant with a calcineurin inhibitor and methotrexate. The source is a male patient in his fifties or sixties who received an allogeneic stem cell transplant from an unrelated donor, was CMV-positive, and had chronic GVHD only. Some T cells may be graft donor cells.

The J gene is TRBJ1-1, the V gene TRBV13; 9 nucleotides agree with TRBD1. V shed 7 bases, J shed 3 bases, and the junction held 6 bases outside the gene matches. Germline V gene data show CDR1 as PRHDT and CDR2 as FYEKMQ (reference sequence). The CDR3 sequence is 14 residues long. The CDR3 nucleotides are TGTGCCAGCATCCCGACAGGGGGACACACTGAAGCTTTCTTT. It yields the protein CASIPTGGHTEAFF.

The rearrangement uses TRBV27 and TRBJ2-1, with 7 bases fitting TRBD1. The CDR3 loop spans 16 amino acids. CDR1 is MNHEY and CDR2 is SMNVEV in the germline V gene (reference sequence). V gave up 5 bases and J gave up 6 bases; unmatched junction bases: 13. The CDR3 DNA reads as TGTGCCAGCAGTATCCAACCCCGACAGGGCTCCAATGAGCAGTTCTTC. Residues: CASSIQPRQGSNEQFF.

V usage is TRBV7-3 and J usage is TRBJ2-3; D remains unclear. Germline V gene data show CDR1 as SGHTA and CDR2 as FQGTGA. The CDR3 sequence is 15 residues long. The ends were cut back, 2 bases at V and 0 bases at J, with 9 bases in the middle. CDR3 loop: CASSLWPRSTDTQYF. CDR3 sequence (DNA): TGTGCCAGCAGCTTATGGCCTAGGAGCACAGATACGCAGTATTTT.

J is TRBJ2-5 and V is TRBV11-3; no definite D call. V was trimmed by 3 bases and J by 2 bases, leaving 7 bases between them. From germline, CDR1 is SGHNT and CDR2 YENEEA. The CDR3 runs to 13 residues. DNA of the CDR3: TGTGCCAGCAGCTTTTTACAGCAAGAGACCCAGTACTTC. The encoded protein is CASSFLQQETQYF.

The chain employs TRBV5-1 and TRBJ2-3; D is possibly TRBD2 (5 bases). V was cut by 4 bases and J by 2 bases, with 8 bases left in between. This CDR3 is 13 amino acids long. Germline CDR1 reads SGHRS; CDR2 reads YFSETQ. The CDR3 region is CASSAGHTDTQYF. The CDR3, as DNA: TGCGCCAGCAGCGCGGGTCACACAGATACGCAGTATTTT.

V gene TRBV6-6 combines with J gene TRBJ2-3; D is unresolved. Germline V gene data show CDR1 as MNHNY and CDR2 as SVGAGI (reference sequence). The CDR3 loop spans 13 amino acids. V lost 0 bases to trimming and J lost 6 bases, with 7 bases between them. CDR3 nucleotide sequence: TGTGCCAGCAGTTACTCGTCTATGGATACGCAGTATTTT. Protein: CASSYSSMDTQYF.

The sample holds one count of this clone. The CDR3, as DNA: TGTGCCAGCAGCTTAATGGGACAGGGGGCCTACGAGCAGTACTTC. It encodes CASSLMGQGAYEQYF. The gene calls are TRBV13 and TRBJ2-7; 11 bases agree with TRBD1. CDR1 is PRHDT, CDR2 FYEKMQ, per germline (reference sequence). V shed 2 bases, J shed 2 bases, and the junction held 2 bases outside the gene matches. The CDR3 has 15 amino acids.

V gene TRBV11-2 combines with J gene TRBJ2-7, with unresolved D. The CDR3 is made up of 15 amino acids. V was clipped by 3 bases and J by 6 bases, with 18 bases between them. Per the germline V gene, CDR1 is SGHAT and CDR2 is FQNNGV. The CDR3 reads CASSFFEARPIEQYF. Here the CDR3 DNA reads TGTGCCAGCAGCTTTTTCGAGGCGAGGCCCATCGAGCAGTACTTC.

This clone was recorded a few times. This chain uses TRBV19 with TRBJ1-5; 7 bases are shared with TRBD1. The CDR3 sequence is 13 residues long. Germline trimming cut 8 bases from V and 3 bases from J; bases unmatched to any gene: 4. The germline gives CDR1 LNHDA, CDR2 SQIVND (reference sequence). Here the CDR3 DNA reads TGTGCCAGTCAACAGGGGTTCAATCAGCCCCAGCATTTT. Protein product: CASQQGFNQPQHF.

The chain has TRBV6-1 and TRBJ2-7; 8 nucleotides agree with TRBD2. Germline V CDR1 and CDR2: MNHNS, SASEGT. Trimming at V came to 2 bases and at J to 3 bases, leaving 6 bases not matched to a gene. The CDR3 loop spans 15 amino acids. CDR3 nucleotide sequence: TGTGCCAGCAGTGAAAGAGTTAGCGGGGTCTACGAGCAGTACTTC. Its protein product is CASSERVSGVYEQYF.